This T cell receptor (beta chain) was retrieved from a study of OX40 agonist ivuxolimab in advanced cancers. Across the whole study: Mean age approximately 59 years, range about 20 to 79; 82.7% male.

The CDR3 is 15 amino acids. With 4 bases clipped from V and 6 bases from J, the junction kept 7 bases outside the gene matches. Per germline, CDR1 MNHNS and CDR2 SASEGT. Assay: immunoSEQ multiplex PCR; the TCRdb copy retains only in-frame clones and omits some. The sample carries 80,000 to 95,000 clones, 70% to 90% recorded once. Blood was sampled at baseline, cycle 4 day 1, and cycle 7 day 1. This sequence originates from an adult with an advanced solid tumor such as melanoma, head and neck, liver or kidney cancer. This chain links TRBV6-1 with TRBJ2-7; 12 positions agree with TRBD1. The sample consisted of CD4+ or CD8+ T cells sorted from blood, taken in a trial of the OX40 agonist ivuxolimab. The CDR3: CASSGLGQGAIEQYF. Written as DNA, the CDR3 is TGTGCCAGCAGTGGCCTGGGACAGGGGGCGATCGAGCAGTACTTC.